Listed below are T cell receptor beta chains from one sample, sequenced in a study of blood T cell repertoires in COVID-19. Produced via immunoSEQ multiplex PCR; TCRdb's table is partial and in-frame only. The repertoire holds roughly 100,000 clones, with 90% as singletons. Sequences were obtained from peripheral blood. These receptor sequences come from a young man with COVID-19, enrolled during active disease. CDR3s include the opening cysteine and the closing phenylalanine or tryptophan. Each record gives: clone size, D gene, V gene, J gene, CDR3 protein, CDR3 DNA. D genes are given only for firm matches. Clone size, where shown, is once, few, many, or a class for clones that have expanded.

-	TRBD2	TRBV5-4	TRBJ2-5	CASSLWLAGQETQYF	TGTGCCAGCAGCTTGTGGCTAGCGGGACAAGAGACCCAGTACTTC
-	-	TRBV7-8	TRBJ2-7	CASSLAWVAASSYEQYF	TGTGCCAGCAGCTTAGCTTGGGTGGCGGCGAGCTCCTACGAGCAGTACTTC
-	TRBD1	TRBV19	TRBJ2-7	CASSAAGTVLFEQYF	TGTGCCAGTAGTGCAGCCGGGACAGTCTTGTTCGAGCAGTACTTC
-	-	TRBV24-1	TRBJ2-7	CATSDVSVTSGEQYF	TGTGCCACCAGTGATGTGTCTGTCACCTCGGGAGAGCAGTACTTC
once	TRBD1	TRBV27	TRBJ2-7	CASSQETGGFYEQYF	TGTGCCAGCAGTCAGGAGACAGGGGGATTCTACGAGCAGTACTTC
-	-	TRBV6-5	TRBJ1-4	CASSGRGLTNEKLLF	TGTGCCAGCAGCGGGAGGGGATTAACTAATGAAAAACTGCTTTTT
once	-	TRBV19	TRBJ1-5	CATAGDSNQPQHF	TGTGCCACCGCCGGGGATAGCAATCAGCCCCAGCATTTT
-	-	TRBV7-2	TRBJ2-2	CASSLAKYTGELFF	TGTGCCAGCAGCTTAGCTAAATACACCGGGGAGCTGTTTTTT
-	-	TRBV28	TRBJ2-3	CASKFPGGADTQYF	TGTGCCAGCAAATTTCCCGGGGGTGCAGATACGCAGTATTTT
-	-	TRBV2	TRBJ2-2	CASIRSGELFF	TGTGCCAGCATTAGGAGCGGGGAGCTGTTTTTT
-	TRBD1	TRBV5-8	TRBJ1-1	CASREDRGRFAEAFF	TGTGCCAGCAGGGAGGACAGGGGTCGGTTCGCTGAAGCTTTCTTT